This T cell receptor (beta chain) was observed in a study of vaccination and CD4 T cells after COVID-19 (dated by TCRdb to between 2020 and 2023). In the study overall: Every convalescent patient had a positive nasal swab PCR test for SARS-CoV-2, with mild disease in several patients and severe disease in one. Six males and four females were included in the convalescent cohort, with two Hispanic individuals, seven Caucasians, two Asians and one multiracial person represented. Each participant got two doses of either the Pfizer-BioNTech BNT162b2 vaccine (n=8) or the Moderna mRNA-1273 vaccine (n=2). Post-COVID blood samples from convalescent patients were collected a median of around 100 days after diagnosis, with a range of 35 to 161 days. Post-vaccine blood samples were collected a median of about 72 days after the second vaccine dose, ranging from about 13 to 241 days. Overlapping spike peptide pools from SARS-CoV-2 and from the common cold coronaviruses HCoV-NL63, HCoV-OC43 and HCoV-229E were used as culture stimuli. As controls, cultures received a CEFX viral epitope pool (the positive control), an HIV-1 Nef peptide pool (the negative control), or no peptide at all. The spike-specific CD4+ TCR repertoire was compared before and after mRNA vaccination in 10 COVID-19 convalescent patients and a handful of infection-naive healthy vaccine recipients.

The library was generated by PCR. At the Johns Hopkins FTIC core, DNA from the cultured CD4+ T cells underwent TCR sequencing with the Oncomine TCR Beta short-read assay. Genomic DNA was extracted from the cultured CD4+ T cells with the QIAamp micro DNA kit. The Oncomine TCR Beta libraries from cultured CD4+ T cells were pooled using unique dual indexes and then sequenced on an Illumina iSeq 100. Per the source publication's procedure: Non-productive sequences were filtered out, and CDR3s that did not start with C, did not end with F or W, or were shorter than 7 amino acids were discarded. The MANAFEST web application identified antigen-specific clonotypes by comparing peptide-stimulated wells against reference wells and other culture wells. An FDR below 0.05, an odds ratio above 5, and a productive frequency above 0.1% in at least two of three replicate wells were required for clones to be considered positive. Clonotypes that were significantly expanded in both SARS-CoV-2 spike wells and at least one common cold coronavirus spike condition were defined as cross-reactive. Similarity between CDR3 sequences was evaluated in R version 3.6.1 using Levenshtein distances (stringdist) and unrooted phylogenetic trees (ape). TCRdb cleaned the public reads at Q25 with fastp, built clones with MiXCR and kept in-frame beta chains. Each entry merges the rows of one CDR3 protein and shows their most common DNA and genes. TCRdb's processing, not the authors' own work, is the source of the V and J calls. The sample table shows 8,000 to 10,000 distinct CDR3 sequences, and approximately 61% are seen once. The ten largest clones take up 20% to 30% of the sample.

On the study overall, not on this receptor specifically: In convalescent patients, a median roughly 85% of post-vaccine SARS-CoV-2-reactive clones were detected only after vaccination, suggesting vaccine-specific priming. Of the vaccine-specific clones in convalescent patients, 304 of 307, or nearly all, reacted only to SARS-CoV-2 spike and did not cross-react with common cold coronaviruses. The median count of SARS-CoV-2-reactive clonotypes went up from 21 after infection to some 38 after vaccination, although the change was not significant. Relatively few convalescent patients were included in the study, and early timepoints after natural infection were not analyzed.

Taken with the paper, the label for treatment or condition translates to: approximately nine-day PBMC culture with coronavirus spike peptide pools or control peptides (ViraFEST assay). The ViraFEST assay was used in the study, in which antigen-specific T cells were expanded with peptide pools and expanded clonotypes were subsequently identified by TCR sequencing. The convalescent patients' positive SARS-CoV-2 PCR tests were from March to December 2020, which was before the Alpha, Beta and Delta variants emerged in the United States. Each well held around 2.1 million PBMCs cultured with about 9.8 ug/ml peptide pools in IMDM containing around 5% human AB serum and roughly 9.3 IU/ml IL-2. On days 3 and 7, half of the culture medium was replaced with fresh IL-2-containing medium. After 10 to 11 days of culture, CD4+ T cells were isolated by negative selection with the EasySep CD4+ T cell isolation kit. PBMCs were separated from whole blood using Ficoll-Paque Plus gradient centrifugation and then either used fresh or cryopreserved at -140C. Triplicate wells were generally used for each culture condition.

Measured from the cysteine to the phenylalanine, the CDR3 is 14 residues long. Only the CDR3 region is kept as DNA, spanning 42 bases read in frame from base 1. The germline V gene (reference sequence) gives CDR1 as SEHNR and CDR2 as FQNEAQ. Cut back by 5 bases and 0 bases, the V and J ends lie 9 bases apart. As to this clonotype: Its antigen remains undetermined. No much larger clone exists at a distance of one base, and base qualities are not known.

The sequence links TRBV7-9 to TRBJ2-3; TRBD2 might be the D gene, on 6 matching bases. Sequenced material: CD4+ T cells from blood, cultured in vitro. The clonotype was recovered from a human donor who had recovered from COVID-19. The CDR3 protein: CASSPSGSTDTQYF. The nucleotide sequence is TGTGCCAGCAGCCCCAGCGGGAGCACAGATACGCAGTATTTT.